This note documents a single TCR beta chain sequence. The antigen it recognizes is unknown. Base qualities are not provided; no much larger clone lies one nucleotide away. These data are taken from a study of blood T cell repertoires in COVID-19 (dated by TCRdb to about 2020). Regarding the complete study: Samples from collaborators originated in the United States, Italy and Spain and spanned both the acute and convalescent phases of COVID-19. The material from the prospective study consisted of cDNA or gDNA derived from T cells, B-cell-depleted T cells, or PBMCs. Samples were obtained from the ongoing ImmuneRACE study (first 160 participants) and from over 1,000 subjects provided by 6 global collaborators. Where available, HLA class I and class II types were obtained from metadata supplied by the sample provider rather than from assay-based typing. The repertoires were released in a freely available public database intended as a resource for research on the immune response to SARS-CoV-2. The sample metadata nearly always contained a de-identified subject ID, COVID-19 status, age in years and sex. Subjects who had been exposed to COVID-19, were actively infected with it, or had recovered from it provided the deeply sampled blood TCRbeta repertoires that made up the dataset. Broader findings and caveats from the paper: The amount of clinical and demographic metadata varied by source and participant and was provided uncurated.

TCRbeta CDR3 regions were amplified from genomic DNA by means of the immunoSEQ Assay, a bias-controlled multiplex PCR. Concerning the study's data processing: The number of nucleated cells in each sample was estimated by amplification of reference gene primers within the assay. Sequence reads were collapsed and filtered to measure the absolute abundance of every unique TCRbeta CDR3 rearrangement. Productive Simpson clonality was computed per sample as the square root of Simpson's diversity index over productive rearrangements. The table was pulled from immuneACCESS by TCRdb, which kept in-frame rearrangements only. Such tables lose some clones; where checked, under half of the loss comes from unresolved V genes, and the rest has no known cause. The V and J calls and clone size were taken over from that table, and D and trimming were inferred from the DNA. The sample table lists a few hundred thousand clones, roughly 90% of them with a count of one. 4% to 5.5% of the sample lies in the top ten.

Taken from cysteine to phenylalanine, the CDR3 has 15 residues. Here the CDR3 DNA is all that survives: 45 bases in frame from base 1. Enrolling through a virtual design, the prospective study's participants ranged in age from roughly 18 to 90 years and lived across approximately 25 United States geographic areas. To assign participants to cohorts, the prospective study relied on clinical history that participants themselves reported in a screening survey and a study questionnaire. In the prospective study, whole blood, serum and a nasopharyngeal or oropharyngeal swab were collected from each participant by mobile phlebotomists. Additional blood draws and questionnaires over an approximately two-month period could optionally be provided by prospective study participants. Before DNA extraction, prospective study blood samples were shipped either frozen or at room temperature.

Sequencing was done on a sample of PBMCs or T cells enriched from blood (not recorded which). This TCR was recovered from a woman in her late teens or twenties with acute COVID-19. The chain joins TRBV21-1 to TRBJ1-1; whether TRBD1, the table's D call, matches the DNA was not checked. TRBV21-1 is an annotated pseudogene. The CDR3 region has the sequence CASRLRQGMNTEAFF. DNA sequence: TGTGCCAGCAGACTTAGACAGGGCATGAACACTGAAGCTTTCTTT.